Listed below are T cell receptor beta chains from one sample, sequenced in a study of CD8 T cells in ankylosing spondylitis. TCRdb re-called the 5' RACE reads with MiXCR, one entry per CDR3 protein. Of about 800,000 distinct CDR3 sequences in the sample, 12% were seen once. Sequencing was performed on blood, either unsorted or a sorted T cell fraction (not recorded which). These receptors were collected from a male donor with ankylosing spondylitis. CDR3s include the opening cysteine and the closing phenylalanine or tryptophan. Each record gives: V gene, clone size, J gene, D gene, CDR3 DNA, CDR3 protein. The D gene is left open where the match is weak. Rows may omit the clone size; those that give it use once, few, many or a size class.

v_call: TRBV18
clone_size: few
j_call: TRBJ1-2
d_call: -
cdr3_nt: TGTGCCAGCTCACCATCCTCGACCCCATCCCGCTACACCTTC
cdr3_aa: CASSPSSTPSRYTF

v_call: TRBV7-9
clone_size: few
j_call: TRBJ2-2
d_call: TRBD2
cdr3_nt: TGTGCCAGCAGCCCCCGGGGGGGTCCGAACACCGGGGAGCTGTTTTTT
cdr3_aa: CASSPRGGPNTGELFF

v_call: TRBV20-1
clone_size: -
j_call: TRBJ1-5
d_call: -
cdr3_nt: TGCAGTGCTATAAAATCTAGCAATCAGCCCCAGCATTTT
cdr3_aa: CSAIKSSNQPQHF

v_call: TRBV9
clone_size: -
j_call: TRBJ1-1
d_call: -
cdr3_nt: TGTGCCAGCAGCGTGGGCAGTGACACTGAAGCTTTCTTT
cdr3_aa: CASSVGSDTEAFF

v_call: TRBV7-2
clone_size: -
j_call: TRBJ2-5
d_call: TRBD2
cdr3_nt: TGTGCCAGCAGCCGCGCTAGCGGGAGAGGAGAGACCCAGTACTTC
cdr3_aa: CASSRASGRGETQYF

v_call: TRBV7-6
clone_size: -
j_call: TRBJ2-7
d_call: -
cdr3_nt: TGTGCCAGCAGCTTAGCGCCCAGGAGCAACGAGCAGTACTTC
cdr3_aa: CASSLAPRSNEQYF

v_call: TRBV12-3/TRBV12-4
clone_size: -
j_call: TRBJ2-7
d_call: -
cdr3_nt: TGTGCCAGCAGCCCCACCGCGGGGACATACTACGAGCAGTACTTC
cdr3_aa: CASSPTAGTYYEQYF

v_call: TRBV7-3
clone_size: few
j_call: TRBJ1-2
d_call: -
cdr3_nt: TGTGCCAGCAGCTTAGAGAGTGCGGTAGCTAACTATGGCTACACCTTC
cdr3_aa: CASSLESAVANYGYTF

v_call: TRBV10-2
clone_size: few
j_call: TRBJ1-2
d_call: -
cdr3_nt: TGCGCCAGCAGTGCAAACAGGGTTTGGGGCTACACCTTC
cdr3_aa: CASSANRVWGYTF

v_call: TRBV20-1
clone_size: few
j_call: TRBJ1-1
d_call: TRBD1
cdr3_nt: TGCAGTGCTAGAGGTTGGACAGGACAGGAGTGGACTGAAGCTTTCTTT
cdr3_aa: CSARGWTGQEWTEAFF

v_call: TRBV5-1
clone_size: -
j_call: TRBJ2-3
d_call: TRBD2
cdr3_nt: TGCGCCAGCAGCTTGGAGAGGTCTAGCGGGGGTGCAGATACGCAGTATTTT
cdr3_aa: CASSLERSSGGADTQYF

v_call: TRBV9
clone_size: -
j_call: TRBJ2-3
d_call: TRBD2
cdr3_nt: TGTTCCAGCAGCGAGGGACTAGCGGAAACGGGTACGCAGTATTTT
cdr3_aa: CSSSEGLAETGTQYF

v_call: TRBV20-1
clone_size: many
j_call: TRBJ2-3
d_call: -
cdr3_nt: TGCAGTGCCTTCCCCGGGGGCACAGATACGCAGTATTTT
cdr3_aa: CSAFPGGTDTQYF

v_call: TRBV29-1
clone_size: many
j_call: TRBJ2-3
d_call: TRBD2
cdr3_nt: TGCAGCGTTGAGGGGACTAGCGGGAGGTTGGATACGCAGTATTTT
cdr3_aa: CSVEGTSGRLDTQYF

v_call: TRBV20-1
clone_size: -
j_call: TRBJ1-4
d_call: -
cdr3_nt: TGCAGTGCTCCACCAGCCGGCTCAACTAATGAAAAACTGTTTTTT
cdr3_aa: CSAPPAGSTNEKLFF

v_call: TRBV5-1
clone_size: -
j_call: TRBJ2-5
d_call: -
cdr3_nt: TGCGCCAGCAGCTTGGACAGCGGGGAGACCCAGTACTTC
cdr3_aa: CASSLDSGETQYF

v_call: TRBV6-5
clone_size: many
j_call: TRBJ2-5
d_call: -
cdr3_nt: TGTGCCAGTGGCTGGGAGACCCAGTACTTC
cdr3_aa: CASGWETQYF

v_call: TRBV20-1
clone_size: few
j_call: TRBJ2-1
d_call: TRBD2
cdr3_nt: TGCAGTGCATACAGCGGGGGGGCAATCCATGAGCAGTTCTTC
cdr3_aa: CSAYSGGAIHEQFF

v_call: TRBV5-1
clone_size: few
j_call: TRBJ2-6
d_call: -
cdr3_nt: TGCGCCAGCAGCTTGGCTCCTGCTGAGGAGGCCAACGTCCTGACTTTC
cdr3_aa: CASSLAPAEEANVLTF